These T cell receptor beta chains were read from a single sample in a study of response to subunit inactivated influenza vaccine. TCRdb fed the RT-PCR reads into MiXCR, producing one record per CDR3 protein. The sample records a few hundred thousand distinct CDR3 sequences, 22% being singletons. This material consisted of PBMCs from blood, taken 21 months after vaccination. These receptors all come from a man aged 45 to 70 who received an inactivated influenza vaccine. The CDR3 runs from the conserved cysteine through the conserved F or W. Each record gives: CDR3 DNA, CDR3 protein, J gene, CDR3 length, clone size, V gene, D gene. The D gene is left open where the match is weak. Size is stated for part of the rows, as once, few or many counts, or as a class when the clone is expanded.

CDR3 DNA: TGTGCCTGGAGTGTATATCCGGGACAGGGTGGGAATGAGCAGTTCTTC
CDR3 protein: CAWSVYPGQGGNEQFF
J gene: TRBJ2-1
CDR3 length: 16
clone size: NA
V gene: TRBV30
D gene: TRBD1

CDR3 DNA: TGTGCCAGCAGTTTAGGGGACAGGAGTTCACCCCTCCACTTT
CDR3 protein: CASSLGDRSSPLHF
J gene: TRBJ1-6
CDR3 length: 14
clone size: many
V gene: TRBV4-3
D gene: TRBD1

CDR3 DNA: TGTGCCAGTAGTGTGATCCAGGATATGGGGTGGCGAAGGGGTGGCTACACCTTC
CDR3 protein: CASSVIQDMGWRRGGYTF
J gene: TRBJ1-2
CDR3 length: 18
clone size: NA
V gene: TRBV19
D gene: NA

CDR3 DNA: TGTGCCAGCAGCCAAGATCAGGGCTTTGGCTACACCTTC
CDR3 protein: CASSQDQGFGYTF
J gene: TRBJ1-2
CDR3 length: 13
clone size: NA
V gene: TRBV4-2
D gene: NA

CDR3 DNA: TGTGCCAGCAGCTTGTTATACGGAGAGACCCAGTACTTC
CDR3 protein: CASSLLYGETQYF
J gene: TRBJ2-5
CDR3 length: 13
clone size: NA
V gene: TRBV5-5
D gene: NA

CDR3 DNA: TGTGCCAGCAGTTACAGGGTCCCATTGAACACTGAAGCTTTCTTT
CDR3 protein: CASSYRVPLNTEAFF
J gene: TRBJ1-1
CDR3 length: 15
clone size: many
V gene: TRBV6-5
D gene: NA

CDR3 DNA: TGTGCCACCGACGGTGGCAGGTTAGTAGGGGATGAGCAGTTCTTC
CDR3 protein: CATDGGRLVGDEQFF
J gene: TRBJ2-1
CDR3 length: 15
clone size: few
V gene: TRBV24-1
D gene: NA

CDR3 DNA: TGTGCCAGCAGTCGGTGGAGCACAGATACGCAGTATTTT
CDR3 protein: CASSRWSTDTQYF
J gene: TRBJ2-3
CDR3 length: 13
clone size: few
V gene: TRBV6-2/TRBV6-3
D gene: NA

CDR3 DNA: TGTGCCAGCAGAGGCCGTTTATTGTGGGGGGGACGAGATACGCAGTATTTT
CDR3 protein: CASRGRLLWGGRDTQYF
J gene: TRBJ2-3
CDR3 length: 17
clone size: NA
V gene: TRBV2
D gene: TRBD2

CDR3 DNA: TGTGCCAGCAGCTTGGCGGGGACAGGGCCAGTCGGCAATCAGCCCCAGCATTTT
CDR3 protein: CASSLAGTGPVGNQPQHF
J gene: TRBJ1-5
CDR3 length: 18
clone size: few
V gene: TRBV5-8
D gene: TRBD1

CDR3 DNA: TGTGCCTCTCAACTGGGATTCGGGGAGCTGTTTTTT
CDR3 protein: CASQLGFGELFF
J gene: TRBJ2-2
CDR3 length: 12
clone size: few
V gene: TRBV28
D gene: NA

CDR3 DNA: TGTGCCTGGAGTGGCCCGGGGAATTGGCAGCCCCAGCATTTT
CDR3 protein: CAWSGPGNWQPQHF
J gene: TRBJ1-5
CDR3 length: 14
clone size: few
V gene: TRBV30
D gene: NA

CDR3 DNA: TGTGCCAGCAGGGGGACAGCTTACAATGAGCAGTTCTTC
CDR3 protein: CASRGTAYNEQFF
J gene: TRBJ2-1
CDR3 length: 13
clone size: few
V gene: TRBV12-3/TRBV12-4
D gene: TRBD1

CDR3 DNA: TGTGCCAGCAGTGTGAGACTAGCGGGGACCACAGATACGCAGTATTTT
CDR3 protein: CASSVRLAGTTDTQYF
J gene: TRBJ2-3
CDR3 length: 16
clone size: NA
V gene: TRBV2
D gene: TRBD2

CDR3 DNA: TGTGCCAGCAGCCCCTGGACAGGTTCTTATGGCTACACCTTC
CDR3 protein: CASSPWTGSYGYTF
J gene: TRBJ1-2
CDR3 length: 14
clone size: many
V gene: TRBV3-1
D gene: TRBD1

CDR3 DNA: TGTGCCACCTATAGGGGTGGGGGGGACGCTGAAGCTTTCTTT
CDR3 protein: CATYRGGGDAEAFF
J gene: TRBJ1-1
CDR3 length: 14
clone size: NA
V gene: TRBV10-3
D gene: NA

CDR3 DNA: TGTGCCAGCAGTTTTATGGGGGGCGGCACAGATACGCAGTATTTT
CDR3 protein: CASSFMGGGTDTQYF
J gene: TRBJ2-3
CDR3 length: 15
clone size: few
V gene: TRBV12-3/TRBV12-4
D gene: NA

CDR3 DNA: TGTGCCATCAGTGAGTCGAAGGGGTGGAACACTGAAGCTTTCTTT
CDR3 protein: CAISESKGWNTEAFF
J gene: TRBJ1-1
CDR3 length: 15
clone size: once
V gene: TRBV10-3
D gene: NA

CDR3 DNA: TGTGCCAGCAGTACTTGGACAGGGCTTAGCACTGAAGCTTTCTTT
CDR3 protein: CASSTWTGLSTEAFF
J gene: TRBJ1-1
CDR3 length: 15
clone size: many
V gene: TRBV6-5
D gene: TRBD1

CDR3 DNA: TGTGCCAGCAGCCAAACAGGGATGAATTCACCCCTCCACTTT
CDR3 protein: CASSQTGMNSPLHF
J gene: TRBJ1-6
CDR3 length: 14
clone size: few
V gene: TRBV3-1
D gene: NA

CDR3 DNA: TGTGCCAGCTCAAAGGGGTTGGGTGAAAAACTGTTTTTT
CDR3 protein: CASSKGLGEKLFF
J gene: TRBJ1-4
CDR3 length: 13
clone size: few
V gene: TRBV18
D gene: NA

CDR3 DNA: TGTGCCAGCAGCCTTCCCGGGACAGGGATTTCGAGGGAAGCAGATACGCAGTATTTT
CDR3 protein: CASSLPGTGISREADTQYF
J gene: TRBJ2-3
CDR3 length: 19
clone size: once
V gene: TRBV7-8
D gene: TRBD1

CDR3 DNA: TGTGCCAGCAGCTTACAGGTGGGGGCTGAAAAACTGTTTTTT
CDR3 protein: CASSLQVGAEKLFF
J gene: TRBJ1-4
CDR3 length: 14
clone size: NA
V gene: TRBV28
D gene: NA

CDR3 DNA: TGTGCCAGCATGGGGGGGACCGGCAGCTCCTACAATGAGCAGTTCTTC
CDR3 protein: CASMGGTGSSYNEQFF
J gene: TRBJ2-1
CDR3 length: 16
clone size: NA
V gene: TRBV7-9
D gene: TRBD2

CDR3 DNA: TGCGCCAGCAGCCAAGATCGCGGGGAAGTCACAGATACGCAGTATTTT
CDR3 protein: CASSQDRGEVTDTQYF
J gene: TRBJ2-3
CDR3 length: 16
clone size: many
V gene: TRBV4-1
D gene: NA

CDR3 DNA: TGTGCCAGCAGCCAAGCTGGGTCGGGAGCCTATGGCTACACCTTC
CDR3 protein: CASSQAGSGAYGYTF
J gene: TRBJ1-2
CDR3 length: 15
clone size: NA
V gene: TRBV14
D gene: NA

CDR3 DNA: TGTGCCAGCAGTTACCCCCAAACATGGGACGAGAAGGAGCCCCAGCATTTT
CDR3 protein: CASSYPQTWDEKEPQHF
J gene: TRBJ1-5
CDR3 length: 17
clone size: few
V gene: TRBV6-5
D gene: NA

CDR3 DNA: TGCAGCGCCCTACCTCAGCCAGGGAAGATAGGAAATACTGAAGCTTTCTTT
CDR3 protein: CSALPQPGKIGNTEAFF
J gene: TRBJ1-1
CDR3 length: 17
clone size: many
V gene: TRBV29-1
D gene: NA

CDR3 DNA: TGTGCCAGCAGTTTACGGGTCTACACTAGCTCCTATAATTCACCCCTCCACTTT
CDR3 protein: CASSLRVYTSSYNSPLHF
J gene: TRBJ1-6
CDR3 length: 18
clone size: few
V gene: TRBV6-5
D gene: NA

CDR3 DNA: TGTGCCAGCAGCCAAGATTTTTCGCGGATGCCCTACGAGCAGTACTTC
CDR3 protein: CASSQDFSRMPYEQYF
J gene: TRBJ2-7
CDR3 length: 16
clone size: NA
V gene: TRBV4-2
D gene: NA

CDR3 DNA: TGCAGTGCTTCCGAAGGGCAGGTGGGACTGGGGGCCCAGCATTTT
CDR3 protein: CSASEGQVGLGAQHF
J gene: TRBJ1-5
CDR3 length: 15
clone size: few
V gene: TRBV20-1
D gene: NA

CDR3 DNA: TGCGCCAGCAGCCAAGCAAGGACTAGCGGGGGAACAGATACGCAGTATTTT
CDR3 protein: CASSQARTSGGTDTQYF
J gene: TRBJ2-3
CDR3 length: 17
clone size: few
V gene: TRBV4-3
D gene: TRBD2

CDR3 DNA: TGTGCCAGCAGCCAGACCACTGAAGCTTTCTTT
CDR3 protein: CASSQTTEAFF
J gene: TRBJ1-1
CDR3 length: 11
clone size: NA
V gene: TRBV3-1
D gene: NA